This T cell receptor (beta chain) derives from a study of CD8 T cells in ankylosing spondylitis. General study findings and limits: Before this, some motif variants had been reported in reactive arthritis synovial fluid and blood.

In regard to this clonotype: The antigen is unknown.

Via MiXCR, TCRdb re-called the 5' RACE reads, giving one row per CDR3 protein. The table shows about 160,000 distinct CDR3 sequences, with around a tenth occurring only once. CDR3 length equals 16 residues. The V gene's germline CDR1 is SGDLS and CDR2 YYNGEE. V lost 0 bases and J lost 1, with 10 bases in between. Sample: blood, either unsorted or a sorted T cell fraction (not recorded which). The V gene is TRBV9, the J gene TRBJ2-2, with a tentative D call TRBD1 (6 bases). The clonotype comes from a female donor with ankylosing spondylitis or in good health (not recorded which). This CDR3 reads CASSVEGGMNTGELFF. The CDR3 DNA follows: TGTGCCAGCAGCGTAGAAGGGGGAATGAACACCGGGGAGCTGTTTTTT.